The 16 T cell receptor beta chains below were found in one sample sequenced in a study of T cells in Graves' hyperthyroidism and ophthalmopathy. Template material for amplifying TCR beta CDR3 regions consisted of RNA transcripts. Using the HTBI primer set, a first-round RT-PCR was run on the TCR CDR3. TCRdb independently ran MiXCR on the multiplex PCR reads; one entry per CDR3 protein. This sample yields a few hundred thousand distinct CDR3 sequences, of which more than 15% are seen a single time; about 27% belongs to the top ten. The source material was blood. Receptors originate from a woman younger than 35 with Graves' hyperthyroidism that later progressed to Graves' ophthalmopathy.

V is TRBV10-3 and J is TRBJ2-3; D is perhaps TRBD2 (5 bases). The CDR3 sequence is 19 residues long. Germline CDR1 and CDR2: ENHRY and SYGVKD. Trimming pared 3 bases from V and 3 bases from J, leaving 25 bases between. CDR3 in DNA: TGTGCCATCAGTGATTCTGAGGAGGCAAGGGCCCCGGGAACAGATACGCAGTATTTT. Residues: CAISDSEEARAPGTDTQYF.

This clonotype was seen a few times. The chain carries TRBV7-2 and TRBJ2-3, with 7 bases matching TRBD1. The V gene end was trimmed by 3 bases and the J gene end by 2 bases; junction bases not matched to a gene: 5. Germline V gene sequence: CDR1 SGHTA, CDR2 FQGNSA. The CDR3 consists of 15 residues. CDR3 nucleotide sequence: TGTGCCAGCAGCTTTTACAGGGGTTCCACAGATACGCAGTATTTT. Translating gives CASSFYRGSTDTQYF.

The chain uses TRBV4-2 and TRBJ2-7; a weak D match, TRBD2 (6 bases). The CDR3 covers 16 residues. Trimming cost V 0 bases and J 0 bases, with 12 bases left between them. Germline CDR1 reads LGHNA; CDR2 reads YNFKEQ. The CDR3, as DNA: TGTGCCAGCAGCCAAGAAGGTCCGGGGGTCTCCTACGAGCAGTACTTC. Protein product: CASSQEGPGVSYEQYF.

This clonotype was recorded many times. The CDR3 coding sequence is TGTGCCAGCAGCCGTCCTGATGAGGTTGCCGGCGGGAGGGCCCCCGAGCAGTACTTC. This encodes CASSRPDEVAGGRAPEQYF. This chain links TRBV28 with TRBJ2-7; TRBD2 matches 9 bases. Germline loops: CDR1 MDHEN, CDR2 SYDVKM. The CDR3 extends over 19 amino acids. V was clipped by 6 bases and J by 6 bases; unmatched bases: 24. Using reference TRBV28 and TRBJ2-7 for the parts outside the CDR3, the full variable domain is DVKVTQSSRYLVKRTGEKVFLECVQDMDHENMFWYRQDPGLGLRLIYFSYDVKMKEKGDIPEGYSVSREKKERFSLILESASTNQTSMYLCASSRPDEVAGGRAPEQYFGPGTRLTVT.

In this sample, this clonotype turned up many times. The rearrangement links TRBV2 to TRBJ1-5; weak D call: TRBD1 (5 bases). The ends were cut back, 10 bases at V and 5 bases at J, with 15 bases in the middle. CDR1 and CDR2 (germline): SNHLY, FYNNEI. This CDR3 has 13 residues. The CDR3 protein is CATKGTEDQPQHF. CDR3 bases: TGTGCCACAAAAGGGACGGAGGATCAGCCCCAGCATTTT.

The chain links TRBV5-8 to TRBJ1-2; maybe TRBD1 (5 bases). The germline V and J ends were trimmed by 1 base and 4 bases, with 11 bases remaining between them. CDR3 length equals 14 residues. From germline, CDR1 is SGHTS and CDR2 YDEGEE. This CDR3 reads CASSLQGPSYGYTF. The CDR3 nucleotides read TGTGCCAGCAGCTTGCAGGGACCTAGCTATGGCTACACCTTC. Drawing the rest from reference TRBV5-8 and TRBJ1-2, the complete variable domain is EAGVTQSPTHLIKTRGQQATLRCSPISGHTSVYWYQQALGLGLQFLLWYDEGEERNRGNFPPRFSGRQFPNYSSELNVNALELEDSALYLCASSLQGPSYGYTFGSGTRLTVV.

This clonotype appeared many times. The DNA for the CDR3 is TGTGCCAGCAGCTTACGGGGGAGATGGGCCCACCTTCCTTACGAGCAGTACTTC. Translated: CASSLRGRWAHLPYEQYF. The chain is built from TRBV7-9 and TRBJ2-7, with D possibly being TRBD2 (6 bases). This CDR3 has 18 amino acids. In germline, CDR1 is SEHNR, CDR2 FQNEAQ (reference sequence). V was pared by 2 bases and J by 4 bases, with 24 bases between.

The sample holds many counts of this clonotype. The chain carries TRBV28 and TRBJ2-5; a possible D gene is TRBD2 (6 bases). The CDR3 extends over 15 amino acids. The V gene's germline CDR1 is MDHEN and CDR2 SYDVKM. Trimming shortened V by 5 bases and J by 3 bases, and 16 bases separated the two germline ends. CDR3 in DNA: TGTGCCAGCAGTGCAGCTAGGAGGGAGAAAGAGACCCAGTACTTC. Amino acids: CASSAARREKETQYF.

In this sample, this clonotype turned up many times. V gene TRBV12-3 or TRBV12-4 combines with J gene TRBJ2-3, with TRBD2 as a possible D gene (5 bases). CDR3 length: 14 residues. The V and J ends lost 10 bases and 7 bases respectively, with 21 bases between them. The CDR3 sequence is CATREGSRYHTQYF. The CDR3 nucleotides are TGTGCCACCCGAGAGGGATCCCGATACCATACGCAGTATTTT.

This clonotype was recorded a few times. J is TRBJ2-2 and V is TRBV27; D call uncertain. The CDR3 extends over 17 amino acids. The ends were cut back, 5 bases at V and 5 bases at J, with 21 bases in the middle. The germline gives CDR1 MNHEY, CDR2 SMNVEV (reference sequence). CDR3 amino acids: CASSLHHSSDSTGELFF. In DNA, the CDR3 is TGTGCCAGCAGTCTCCACCACTCATCAGATAGTACCGGGGAGCTGTTTTTT.

Ten or more counts support this clonotype. This CDR3 reads CASSPPSGRVEQFF. The CDR3 DNA follows: TGTGCCAGCAGTCCGCCTAGCGGGAGAGTTGAGCAGTTCTTC. The V and J genes are TRBV27 and TRBJ2-1; 10 nucleotides agree with TRBD2. Germline-derived CDR1 and CDR2 are MNHEY and SMNVEV (reference sequence). The CDR3 extends over 14 amino acids. With V trimmed by 5 bases and J by 9 bases, 7 bases remained unmatched.

Many counts were recorded for this clonotype. This sequence joins TRBV28 and TRBJ2-7; a weak D match, TRBD2 (6 bases). V was clipped by 6 bases and J by 0 bases, with 15 bases between them. In germline, CDR1 is MDHEN, CDR2 SYDVKM. The CDR3 is 15 residues long. CDR3 sequence: CASSTPGLNSYEQYF. CDR3 DNA: TGTGCCAGCAGCACGCCGGGACTTAACTCCTACGAGCAGTACTTC.

The table lists this clonotype with a few counts. The chain links TRBV4-2 to TRBJ2-3; D gene unclear. The CDR3 runs to 16 residues. Trimming pared 0 bases from V and 2 bases from J, leaving 12 bases between. Germline CDR1 LGHNA, CDR2 YNFKEQ. The CDR3 sequence: CASSQDLWWVTDTQYF. The CDR3 nucleotides read TGTGCCAGCAGCCAAGATCTATGGTGGGTCACAGATACGCAGTATTTT.

The J gene is TRBJ2-2, the V gene TRBV6-9; D gene ambiguous. CDR3 length: 14 amino acids. The V gene lost 3 bases and the J gene lost 6 bases, with 11 bases spanning the gap. Germline lookup yields CDR1 MNHGY and CDR2 SVAAGI. CDR3 amino acids: CASSYSNPPGELFF. The DNA for the CDR3 is TGTGCCAGCAGTTACTCGAATCCCCCCGGGGAGCTGTTTTTT.

A few counts support this clonotype. The rearrangement uses TRBV7-3 and TRBJ1-1, with TRBD1 as a possible D gene (5 bases). The germline V and J ends were trimmed by 2 bases and 1 base, with 14 bases remaining between them. Germline V gene data show CDR1 as SGHTA and CDR2 as FQGTGA. The CDR3 is made up of 16 amino acids. CDR3 nucleotides: TGTGCCAGCAGCTTAGGAGCGTTAGGGGAGAACACTGAAGCTTTCTTT. Residues: CASSLGALGENTEAFF.

The chain recombines TRBV19 with TRBJ2-1; D is perhaps TRBD2 (5 bases). CDR1 LNHDA and CDR2 SQIVND come from the germline V gene (reference sequence). The CDR3 loop spans 14 amino acids. Trimming pared 3 bases from V and 0 bases from J, leaving 6 bases between. CDR3: CASSMGSSYNEQFF. The CDR3 nucleotides read TGTGCCAGTAGTATGGGGAGCTCCTACAATGAGCAGTTCTTC.